This entry describes one T cell receptor (beta chain). This clonotype appeared a single time. This receptor's antigen is unknown. Per-base quality was not reported, and no clone a single base away is much larger than it. One read represents weak support. The method was PCR. Instrument on record: Illumina HiSeq 2500. To reduce PCR and sequencing biases, unique molecular identifiers were built into the TCR beta cDNA libraries. Roughly 0.5 million cDNA molecules were obtained per 1 to 10 million input T cells, so each molecule approximated one T cell. The patient libraries were prepared and sequenced with the same protocol used for the earlier healthy control dataset. Within a given batch, samples were prepared together, multiplexed and sequenced on the same HiSeq lane. As for the authors' bioinformatics: MIGEC was used to process the raw barcoded reads, and molecular identifier groups with only a single read were discarded before consensus assembly and CDR3 extraction. Clonotype tables were post-analysed with VDJtools, and diversity was normalized by down-sampling all datasets to the smallest sample size. To correct batch-related cross-sample contamination, repertoire overlap clustering matched CDR3 amino acid sequences but not nucleotide sequences. Using fastp trimming at Q25 and MiXCR clonotype assembly, TCRdb reanalyzed the public sequencing data and kept in-frame beta chains. When rows share a CDR3 protein, they turn into one entry using the most common DNA and genes. In this record, the V and J calls reflect TCRdb's handling and not the investigators' own analysis. In this sample the table shows 150,000 to 200,000 distinct CDR3 sequences, about 32% of which occur a single time. The biggest ten clones account for over 1.2% of the sample.

The data are from a study of post-analysis software for immune sequencing data (dated by TCRdb to the mid-2010s). Notes on the research overall: The recorded disease courses included relapsing-remitting, secondary progressive and progressive-relapsing multiple sclerosis, and some patients had no subtype annotation. The patient repertoires were compared against 10 to 12 previously published healthy control repertoires obtained from donors aged about 6 to 26 years. A subset of samples was prepared in parallel using single-end sample barcoding, then pooled and co-amplified after Illumina adapter ligation. Summary of the overall study and its limitations: Direct clustering with F measure revealed strong co-clustering of samples prepared in the same batch, which led to a batch-effect correction. Compared with controls, multiple sclerosis patients had significantly lower normalized Chao1 diversity, a finding suggesting substantial peripheral T-cell clonal expansion. The multiple sclerosis patient group was slightly younger than the control group. Patients showed significantly higher frequencies than controls for a handful of TRBV segments, among them TRBV5-6, TRBV5-1 and TRBV20-1.

TCR beta repertoires were profiled from peripheral blood of roughly 13 young patients with multiple sclerosis to demonstrate the VDJtools post-analysis software. The multiple sclerosis patients were children and adolescents between roughly 6 and 16 years of age. From cysteine to phenylalanine, the CDR3 is 14 amino acids long. The entry retains the CDR3 DNA only, 42 bases that are in frame from base 1. Deletion took 7 bases off V and 5 bases off J, with a span of 16 bases between the germline ends. The specimen sequenced was blood. In this chain, TRBV12-3 or TRBV12-4 is recombined with TRBJ2-3; the D gene identity is not certain. The receptor was isolated from a girl aged 10 to 17 with multiple sclerosis. Here the CDR3 is given as CASTLSRREDTQYF. The nucleotide sequence reads TGTGCCAGCACTCTATCCAGGAGAGAAGATACGCAGTATTTT.